What follows are 2 T cell receptor beta chains derived from one specimen sequenced in a study of T cells in Graves' hyperthyroidism and ophthalmopathy. What was amplified from RNA transcripts were TCR beta CDR3 regions. Initially, a first-round RT-PCR of the TCR CDR3 employed the HTBI primer set. Using its own MiXCR run on the multiplex PCR reads, TCRdb lists one record per CDR3 protein. Of 530,000 or so distinct CDR3 sequences in the sample, approximately 25% were seen once. Sequenced material: blood. These receptors were collected from a young woman with Graves' ophthalmopathy.

In this sample, this clonotype turned up many times. The chain combines TRBV28 with TRBJ1-1, with TRBD1 as a possible D gene (5 bases). Trimming took 5 bases from V and 1 from J, leaving 14 bases between them. Looked up from germline, CDR1 is MDHEN and CDR2 is SYDVKM. The CDR3 length is 15 residues. CDR3 protein: CASSPGTLENTEAFF. CDR3 bases: TGTGCCAGCAGTCCAGGGACCCTGGAGAACACTGAAGCTTTCTTT.

The chain is built from TRBV19 and TRBJ2-7; TRBD2 agrees at 9 bases. This CDR3 comprises 19 residues. The junction had 20 bases not matched to a gene; V was cut back by 8 bases and J by 0 bases. Germline loops: CDR1 LNHDA, CDR2 SQIVND (reference sequence). Here the CDR3 DNA reads TGTGCCAGTTCAGCCATGGGGCGGAAGAGCGGGAGGTCCTCCTACGAGCAGTACTTC. Translated, it gives CASSAMGRKSGRSSYEQYF.